This T cell receptor beta chain emerged from a study of T-cell reconstitution after alpha-beta-depleted transplantation in children. The CDR3 has 18 residues. Germline lookup yields CDR1 MDHEN and CDR2 SYDVKM. Germline trimming cut 4 bases from V and 1 base from J; bases unmatched to any gene: 12. Study-level results: The authors attributed T-cell counts and diversity one year after transplant mostly to newly produced T cells.

About this clonotype itself: The antigen is undetermined.

The library targeted TCRbeta and was prepared with unique molecular identifiers. TCRdb independently ran MiXCR on the PCR reads; one entry per CDR3 protein. The sample carries over 400,000 distinct CDR3 sequences, approximately 42% recorded once. Sequencing used PBMCs, obtained before TCRalphabeta/CD19-depleted stem cell transplant. The TCR sequence derives from a girl aged 2-10 years with aplastic anemia, due to receive a stem cell transplant. The rearrangement uses TRBV28 and TRBJ2-2, with 7 positions matching TRBD2. The CDR3 bases are TGTGCCAGCAGTTCCCCGGGGGGTGGGACGATGAACACCGGGGAGCTGTTTTTT. It is translated as CASSSPGGGTMNTGELFF. Looking up the rest from reference TRBV28 and TRBJ2-2 gives the full variable domain: DVKVTQSSRYLVKRTGEKVFLECVQDMDHENMFWYRQDPGLGLRLIYFSYDVKMKEKGDIPEGYSVSREKKERFSLILESASTNQTSMYLCASSSPGGGTMNTGELFFGEGSRLTVL.